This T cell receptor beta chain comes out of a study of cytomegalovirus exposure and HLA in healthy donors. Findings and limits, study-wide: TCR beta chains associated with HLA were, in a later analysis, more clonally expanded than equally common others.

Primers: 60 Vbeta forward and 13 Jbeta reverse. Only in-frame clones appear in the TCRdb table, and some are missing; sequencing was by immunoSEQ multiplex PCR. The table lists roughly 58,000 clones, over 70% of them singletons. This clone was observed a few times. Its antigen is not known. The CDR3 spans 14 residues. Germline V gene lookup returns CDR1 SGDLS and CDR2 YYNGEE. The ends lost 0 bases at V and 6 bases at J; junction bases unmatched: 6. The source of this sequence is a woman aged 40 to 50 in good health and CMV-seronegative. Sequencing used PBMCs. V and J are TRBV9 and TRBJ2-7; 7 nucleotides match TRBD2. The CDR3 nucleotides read TGTGCCAGCAGCGTAGGGACTAGGGGTCGCGAGCAGTACTTC. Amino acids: CASSVGTRGREQYF.